In this sample, the clone carrying this T cell receptor beta chain turned up a few times. This record belongs to a study of T cell responses to AZD1222 COVID-19 vaccine. On the study more broadly: Second-dose schedules of about 4 or about 12 weeks were combined.

CDR3 length: 15 amino acids. CDR1 is MDHEN, CDR2 SYDVKM, per germline. Trimming took 4 bases from V and 10 from J; bases not matched to a gene: 12. The data were produced by immunoSEQ multiplex PCR, yet TCRdb's version contains in-frame clones alone and is incomplete. The sample lists more than 90,000 clones; 90% were seen once. This sequence originates from an adult in good health. The chain joins TRBV28 to TRBJ1-4; 7 nucleotides match TRBD1. The sample here was peripheral blood, taken on day 0 of AZD1222 vaccination. This CDR3 is CASSSQGDRVGKLFF. CDR3 nucleotides: TGTGCCAGCAGTTCGCAAGGTGACAGGGTAGGAAAACTGTTTTTT.